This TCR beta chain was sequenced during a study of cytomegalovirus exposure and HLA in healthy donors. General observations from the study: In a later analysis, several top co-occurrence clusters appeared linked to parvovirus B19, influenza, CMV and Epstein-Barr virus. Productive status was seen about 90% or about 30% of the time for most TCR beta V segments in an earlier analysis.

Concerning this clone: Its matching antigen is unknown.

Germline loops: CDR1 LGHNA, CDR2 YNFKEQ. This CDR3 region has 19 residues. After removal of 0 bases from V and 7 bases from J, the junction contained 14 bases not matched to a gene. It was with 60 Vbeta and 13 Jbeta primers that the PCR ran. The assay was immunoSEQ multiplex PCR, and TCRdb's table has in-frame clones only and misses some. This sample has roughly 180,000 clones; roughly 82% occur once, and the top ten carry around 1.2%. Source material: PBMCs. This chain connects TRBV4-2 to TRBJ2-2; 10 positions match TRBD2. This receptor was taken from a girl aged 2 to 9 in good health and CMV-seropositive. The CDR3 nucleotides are TGTGCCAGCAGCCAAGACTCCCCAGCGGGGGGGCGTTGGATCGGGGAGCTGTTTTTT. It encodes CASSQDSPAGGRWIGELFF.